Shown below are 9 T cell receptor beta chains from a single sample sequenced in a study of cytomegalovirus exposure and HLA in healthy donors. Primers for the PCR totalled 60 Vbeta and 13 Jbeta. Assay: immunoSEQ multiplex PCR; the TCRdb copy retains only in-frame clones and omits some. Of fewer than 110,000 clones in the sample, 65% to 85% were seen once. Sequenced sample: PBMCs. These receptors were taken from a man aged 25 to 40 in good health and CMV-seronegative.

The chain is built from TRBV11-1 and TRBJ1-1; possible D gene TRBD1, 6 bases. Germline V lookup: CDR1 SGHAT, CDR2 FQDESV (reference sequence). CDR3 length equals 15 residues. Trimming stripped 0 bases from V and 4 bases from J, with 12 bases between. In DNA, the CDR3 is TGTGCCAGCAGCTTAGCGGGGGCGAGTGGCACTGAAGCTTTCTTT. It codes for CASSLAGASGTEAFF.

The gene calls are TRBV7-3 and TRBJ2-2, with D tentatively TRBD2 (5 bases). CDR1 and CDR2 from the germline V gene are SGHTA and FQGTGA. V was trimmed by 6 bases and J by 4 bases, leaving 9 bases between them. This CDR3 spans 13 amino acids. CDR3 residues: CASRGSSTGELFF. The CDR3 region has the DNA TGTGCCAGCAGGGGGAGTTCCACCGGGGAGCTGTTTTTT.

This chain links TRBV6-6 with TRBJ2-3, with TRBD1 identical over 8 bases. The CDR3 contains 15 residues. V trimming: 0 bases; J trimming: 6 bases; junction bases outside the gene matches: 5. Germline values: CDR1 MNHNY, CDR2 SVGAGI (reference sequence). The CDR3 sequence: CASSYSDRAADTQYF. The CDR3 DNA follows: TGTGCCAGCAGTTACTCGGACAGGGCTGCTGATACGCAGTATTTT.

This clone was detected a few times. This chain connects TRBV30 to TRBJ1-2; 7 bases fit TRBD1. V was clipped by 5 bases and J by 4 bases; unmatched bases: 7. The V gene's germline CDR1 is GTSNPN and CDR2 SVGIG (reference sequence). The CDR3 is 13 amino acids. The DNA for the CDR3 is TGTGCCTGGTCGGGACAGACGATCTATGGCTACACCTTC. This encodes CAWSGQTIYGYTF.

The CDR3 region is CASSESVGGSTDTQYF. As DNA, the CDR3 is TGCGCCAGCAGTGAGTCGGTCGGCGGATCCACAGATACGCAGTATTTT. The chain links TRBV10-1 to TRBJ2-3; unclear D gene. The V end lost 0 bases, the J end lost 2 bases, and 12 bases lay between the germline ends. The CDR3 extends over 16 amino acids. Germline V gene data show CDR1 as WNHNN and CDR2 as SYGVQD (reference sequence).

Remarks on this clone: At one end, the junction sequence differs from germline, possibly due to a read error. The chain employs TRBV19 and TRBJ1-5; D is perhaps TRBD1 (5 bases). The CDR3 is made up of 14 amino acids. Germline loops: CDR1 LNHDA, CDR2 SQIVND (reference sequence). CDR3 sequence reads: CASTNQGGNQSQHF. The CDR3 bases are TGTGCCAGTACGAACCAGGGAGGGAATCAGTCCCAGCATTTT.

J is TRBJ1-6 and V is TRBV30; D uncertain. This CDR3 is built from 15 residues. Germline CDR1 reads GTSNPN; CDR2 reads SVGIG (reference sequence). V was cut by 3 bases and J by 0 bases, with 9 bases left in between. DNA of the CDR3: TGTGCCTGGAGGACTGTGATCTCCTATAATTCACCCCTCCACTTT. Translation: CAWRTVISYNSPLHF.

This chain connects TRBV7-9 to TRBJ2-7; 11 bases agree with TRBD2. Germline V lookup: CDR1 SEHNR, CDR2 FQNEAQ (reference sequence). This CDR3 contains 13 residues. Trimming took 6 bases from V and 4 from J; bases not matched to a gene: 2. Here the CDR3 reads CASRGTSGYEQYF. The CDR3 coding sequence is TGTGCCAGCAGGGGGACTAGCGGTTACGAGCAGTACTTC.

The J gene is TRBJ2-5, the V gene TRBV7-6; D is perhaps TRBD2 (6 bases). The germline V gene has CDR1 SGHVS and CDR2 FNYEAQ. Trimming cost V 5 bases and J 3 bases, with 10 bases left between them. CDR3 length: 13 residues. CDR3 loop: CASSPPGEETQYF. The CDR3 nucleotides read TGTGCCAGCAGCCCCCCGGGAGAAGAGACCCAGTACTTC.